One and the same sample provided the 27 T cell receptor beta chains below, sequenced in a study of post-analysis software for immune sequencing data. Findings of the study overall: Patients had higher frequencies than controls of roughly 5 TRBV segments, including TRBV5-6, TRBV5-1 and TRBV20-1.

Prepared libraries of TCR beta cDNA carried unique molecular identifiers. TCRdb reprocessed the PCR reads with MiXCR, giving one entry per CDR3 protein. The top ten clones hold approximately 4.5% of a sample with 820,000 or so distinct CDR3 sequences, roughly half of them seen once. Their antigen targets remain unknown. The sequencing sample was made of blood. All receptors come from a girl aged 10-17 years with multiple sclerosis.

V usage is TRBV7-9 and J usage is TRBJ2-5, with D maybe TRBD1 (5 bases). This CDR3 contains 16 residues. The V gene lost 6 bases and the J gene lost 1 base, with 18 bases spanning the gap. Germline V CDR1 and CDR2: SEHNR, FQNEAQ (reference sequence). This CDR3 reads CASSTPPRGPQETQYF. The CDR3 nucleotides read TGTGCCAGCAGTACCCCTCCAAGGGGCCCCCAAGAGACCCAGTACTTC.

This clonotype was recorded a few times. The chain uses TRBV5-6 and TRBJ2-7; TRBD1 matches 10 bases. The CDR3 runs to 17 residues. The ends lost 1 base at V and 0 bases at J; junction bases unmatched: 7. Per the germline V gene, CDR1 is SGHDT and CDR2 is YYEEEE. The CDR3 protein is CASSLRPGQGISYEQYF. CDR3 in DNA: TGTGCCAGCAGCTTGAGACCGGGACAGGGGATCTCCTACGAGCAGTACTTC. Supplemented by reference TRBV5-6 and TRBJ2-7, the full variable domain reads DAGVTQSPTHLIKTRGQQVTLRCSPKSGHDTVSWYQQALGQGPQFIFQYYEEEERQRGNFPDRFSGHQFPNYSSELNVNALLLGDSALYLCASSLRPGQGISYEQYFGPGTRLTVT.

This clonotype was detected a few times. This chain uses TRBV4-1 with TRBJ1-1; perhaps TRBD1 as D (6 bases). V dropped 0 bases and J dropped 3 bases, with 11 bases sitting between them. The CDR3 is 15 amino acids. Germline-derived CDR1 and CDR2 are MGHRA and YSYEKL. DNA of the CDR3: TGCGCCAGCAGCCAAGATCGGGGGCTTGACACTGAAGCTTTCTTT. Translated, it gives CASSQDRGLDTEAFF.

This sequence joins TRBV12-3 or TRBV12-4 and TRBJ2-4; D is possibly TRBD2 (6 bases). V was shortened by 5 bases and J by 1 base, with 15 bases between the two germline ends. This CDR3 is built from 16 residues. The CDR3 bases are TGTGCCAGCAGTCTCGATCTACGGGGGGCCAAAAACATTCAGTACTTC. Translating gives CASSLDLRGAKNIQYF.

The sample holds a few counts of this clonotype. The genes are TRBV12-3 or TRBV12-4 and TRBJ1-5; 7 bases fit TRBD1. This CDR3 is built from 14 residues. Trimming at V came to 9 bases and at J to 3 bases, leaving 8 bases not matched to a gene. In DNA, the CDR3 is TGTGCCAGTAAAAGGGGGCGCAACAATCAGCCCCAGCATTTT. This codes for CASKRGRNNQPQHF.

The rearrangement joins TRBV6-1 to TRBJ1-1; perhaps TRBD1 as D (6 bases). With 6 bases removed from V and 5 bases from J, the gap between germline ends came to 16 bases. Germline CDR1 and CDR2: MNHNS and SASEGT. The CDR3 loop spans 14 amino acids. CDR3 nucleotide sequence: TGTGCCAGCAGCCAGGACAGCGAGAGGACTGAAGCTTTCTTT. Translated, it gives CASSQDSERTEAFF.

This chain uses TRBV5-1 with TRBJ2-1; D is unclear. This CDR3 comprises 12 residues. The germline V and J ends were trimmed by 1 base and 10 bases, with 9 bases remaining between them. The germline gives CDR1 SGHRS, CDR2 YFSETQ. The CDR3: CASSLFSYEQFF. CDR3 nucleotides: TGCGCCAGCAGCTTGTTCTCCTACGAGCAGTTCTTC.

V gene TRBV5-1 combines with J gene TRBJ2-4; the D gene could be TRBD1 or TRBD2 (5 bases each). The end of the DNA is better explained by TRBJ2-7, so the J call may be wrong. The germline V gene has CDR1 SGHRS and CDR2 YFSETQ. The CDR3 runs 15 residues. The CDR3 DNA follows: TGCGCCAGCACTTCACGAGGGGAATCCTCGTACGAGCAGTACTTC. It specifies CASTSRGESSYEQYF.

The CDR3 sequence is CAISEGKAGGRHNEQFF. Here the CDR3 DNA reads TGTGCCATCAGTGAGGGGAAAGCGGGAGGGAGGCACAATGAGCAGTTCTTC. The genes are TRBV10-3 and TRBJ2-1; 10 bases align to TRBD2. Germline V gene data show CDR1 as ENHRY and CDR2 as SYGVKD. With 2 bases clipped from V and 5 bases from J, the junction kept 9 bases outside the gene matches. The CDR3 spans 17 residues.

J is TRBJ1-5 and V is TRBV7-8; tentative D call: TRBD1 (5 bases). Trimming removed 1 base from V and 7 bases from J, with 8 bases in between. Germline values: CDR1 SGHVS, CDR2 FQNEAQ. The CDR3 is 13 amino acids. The CDR3 coding sequence is TGTGCCAGCAGCTTAGAGGGGAAGCAGCCCCAGCATTTT. It translates to CASSLEGKQPQHF.

The gene calls are TRBV12-3 or TRBV12-4 and TRBJ1-2, with D possibly matching TRBD1 (6 bases). The CDR3 is 13 residues long. The ends were cut back, 1 base at V and 6 bases at J, with 9 bases in the middle. Here the CDR3 reads CASSLVGQHGYTF. The DNA of the CDR3 is TGTGCCAGCAGTTTAGTAGGACAGCATGGCTACACCTTC.

The rearrangement uses TRBV7-3 and TRBJ1-2; D possibly corresponds to TRBD1 (5 bases). This CDR3 spans 13 amino acids. Germline V gene data show CDR1 as SGHTA and CDR2 as FQGTGA. V dropped 5 bases and J dropped 5 bases, with 12 bases sitting between them. CDR3 coding DNA: TGTGCCAGCAGCATAGACAGACGTTATGGCTACACCTTC. Translated: CASSIDRRYGYTF.

V is TRBV2 and J is TRBJ2-7, with 12 bases fitting TRBD2. The J call may be in error: the DNA end matches TRBJ2-1 better. Germline V gene data show CDR1 as SNHLY and CDR2 as FYNNEI. The CDR3 has 13 amino acids. CDR3 nucleotides: TGTGCCAGCACTAGCGGGGGGGCCCGTGAGCAGTTCTTC. It codes for CASTSGGAREQFF.

V usage is TRBV20-1 and J usage is TRBJ2-7, with no clear D. Trimming took 1 base from V and 2 from J, leaving 12 bases between them. Germline CDR1 is DFQATT and CDR2 is SNEGSKA (reference sequence). The CDR3 extends over 14 amino acids. The CDR3: CSARGTHHTYEQYF. For the CDR3, the DNA is TGCAGTGCTAGAGGGACCCACCACACCTACGAGCAGTACTTC.

This clonotype has more than one count but fewer than ten. The V and J genes are TRBV5-1 and TRBJ2-5, with a possible D match to TRBD1 (5 bases). This CDR3 is 14 amino acids long. Trimming took off 4 bases at V and 0 bases at J, with 10 bases between the two ends. Germline V gives CDR1 SGHRS, CDR2 YFSETQ. DNA for the CDR3: TGCGCCAGCAGCGTGGACAACTACCAAGAGACCCAGTACTTC. This gives the protein CASSVDNYQETQYF.

The V and J genes are TRBV7-9 and TRBJ2-3, with 7 bases that match TRBD1. V lost 5 bases to trimming and J lost 0 bases; unmatched junction nucleotides: 11. The CDR3 length is 17 residues. Germline-derived CDR1 and CDR2 are SEHNR and FQNEAQ (reference sequence). CDR3 region: CASSPKRQGTSTDTQYF. CDR3 bases: TGTGCCAGCAGCCCAAAACGACAGGGAACTAGCACAGATACGCAGTATTTT.

J is TRBJ2-3 and V is TRBV5-1; D is perhaps TRBD1 (6 bases). Germline lookup yields CDR1 SGHRS and CDR2 YFSETQ. V was pared by 1 base and J by 4 bases, with 13 bases between. CDR3 size: 15 residues. In nucleotides, the CDR3 is TGCGCCAGCAGCTTGTGGAACAGGGCCTCAGATACGCAGTATTTT. Protein sequence: CASSLWNRASDTQYF.

CDR3 bases: TGTGCCAGCAGCAGAGACAGCGGGAGTACCTACAATGAGCAGTTCTTC. It codes for CASSRDSGSTYNEQFF. The genes are TRBV7-6 and TRBJ2-1; TRBD2 matches 8 bases. The CDR3 extends over 16 amino acids. V lost 5 bases, J lost 2 bases, and 8 bases stayed unmatched. Germline V gene data show CDR1 as SGHVS and CDR2 as FNYEAQ. Combining the CDR3 with reference TRBV7-6 and TRBJ2-1 gives the whole variable domain GAGVSQSPRYKVTKRGQDVALRCDPISGHVSLYWYRQALGQGPEFLTYFNYEAQQDKSGLPNDRFSAERPEGSISTLTIQRTEQRDSAMYRCASSRDSGSTYNEQFFGPGTRLTVL.

The chain has TRBV20-1 and TRBJ2-1; D unclear. The CDR3 is 14 residues long. Trimming took off 6 bases at V and 3 bases at J, with 15 bases between the two ends. From germline, CDR1 is DFQATT and CDR2 SNEGSKA (reference sequence). CDR3 DNA: TGCAGTGCGGAGCTAGGTTTCAGCTACAATGAGCAGTTCTTC. Protein: CSAELGFSYNEQFF.

This clonotype was seen a handful of times. The chain's CDR3 is CSVEDSPRGYTF. The CDR3 DNA is TGCAGCGTTGAAGATTCACCTCGTGGCTACACCTTC. The V and J genes are TRBV29-1 and TRBJ1-2; no firm D call. With 0 bases removed from V and 7 bases from J, the gap between germline ends came to 9 bases. Looked up from germline, CDR1 is SQVTM and CDR2 is ANQGSEA. The CDR3 length is 12 residues.

The rearrangement uses TRBV5-1 and TRBJ1-1, with D possibly TRBD1 on 6 matching bases. V shed 4 bases and J shed 7 bases, with 14 bases lying between them. Germline CDR1 and CDR2: SGHRS and YFSETQ. The CDR3 spans 13 residues. Here the CDR3 DNA reads TGCGCCAGCAGCCCGGGGACACCGCTTGAAGCTTTCTTT. This sequence encodes CASSPGTPLEAFF.

V usage is TRBV20-1 and J usage is TRBJ2-5; D not resolved. Trimming pared 0 bases from V and 4 bases from J, leaving 9 bases between. Germline assignment: CDR1 DFQATT and CDR2 SNEGSKA (reference sequence). CDR3 length: 13 residues. The CDR3 protein is CSARDLRGETQYF. CDR3 DNA sequence: TGCAGTGCTAGAGATCTTAGAGGAGAGACCCAGTACTTC.

This clonotype was observed once. This rearrangement joins TRBV7-2 to TRBJ1-2; the D is unclear. The CDR3 is 12 residues long. The ends were cut back, 1 base at V and 8 bases at J, with 8 bases in the middle. Germline V gene data show CDR1 as SGHTA and CDR2 as FQGNSA. For the CDR3, the DNA is TGTGCCAGCAGCTTAGATAGGTGGGGCTACACCTTC. Protein: CASSLDRWGYTF.

This rearrangement joins TRBV5-1 to TRBJ1-2, with no clear D. The CDR3 loop spans 15 amino acids. Germline values: CDR1 SGHRS, CDR2 YFSETQ. Trimming pared 4 bases from V and 3 bases from J, leaving 16 bases between. CDR3 sequence: CASSPRTGGHYGYTF. CDR3 in DNA: TGCGCCAGCAGCCCACGGACGGGAGGGCACTATGGCTACACCTTC.

This clonotype was seen only a few times. The J gene is TRBJ2-7, the V gene TRBV7-2; D perhaps matches TRBD2 (5 bases). Between the trimmed V and J ends, which lost 5 bases and 4 bases, there was a span of 15 bases. From germline, CDR1 is SGHTA and CDR2 FQGNSA. This CDR3 is built from 14 residues. The CDR3 here is CASSPRPGWYEQYF. The CDR3 coding sequence is TGTGCCAGCAGCCCCCGTCCGGGGTGGTACGAGCAGTACTTC.

The V call is TRBV29-1, the J call TRBJ2-5; D is tentatively TRBD1 or TRBD2 (5 bases each). CDR1 is SQVTM and CDR2 is ANQGSEA in the germline V gene. The V gene lost 6 bases and the J gene lost 1 base, with 12 bases spanning the gap. This CDR3 has 13 amino acids. The CDR3 DNA reads as TGCAGCGTCGGTTCGGGACCCCAAGAGACCCAGTACTTC. It translates to CSVGSGPQETQYF. The full variable domain, in which reference TRBV29-1 and TRBJ2-5 provide the parts outside the CDR3, is SAVISQKPSRDICQRGTSLTIQCQVDSQVTMMFWYRQQPGQSLTLIATANQGSEATYESGFVIDKFPISRPNLTFSTLTVSNMSPEDSSIYLCSVGSGPQETQYFGPGTRLLVL.

The rearrangement joins TRBV7-2 to TRBJ2-3, with 12 bases fitting TRBD2. Germline assignment: CDR1 SGHTA and CDR2 FQGNSA. The CDR3 runs to 18 residues. The J segment lost 5 bases and the V segment lost 3 bases, leaving 12 bases of the junction unmatched. The CDR3 bases are TGTGCCAGCAGCTTCCCAGCCCTAGCGGGGGGGCAAGAAGATACGCAGTATTTT. Protein sequence: CASSFPALAGGQEDTQYF. Looking up the rest from reference TRBV7-2 and TRBJ2-3 gives the full variable domain: GAGVSQSPSNKVTEKGKDVELRCDPISGHTALYWYRQSLGQGLEFLIYFQGNSAPDKSGLPSDRFSAERTGGSVSTLTIQRTQQEDSAVYLCASSFPALAGGQEDTQYFGPGTRLTVL.